The 8 T cell receptor beta chains presented below share a single source sample, sequenced in a study of T cells in localized non-small cell lung cancer. Generated by immunoSEQ multiplex PCR, the TCRdb table keeps only in-frame clones and is missing some. This table holds roughly 2,600 clones, around 25% found once. The material was lung tumor tissue, obtained before any cancer treatment. These receptors came from a man between 35 and 75 years old with stage I squamous cell lung carcinoma.

This clone was seen a few times. The rearrangement joins TRBV18 to TRBJ1-4; D unresolved. The ends were cut back, 6 bases at V and 7 bases at J, with 9 bases in the middle. The CDR3 is made up of 12 amino acids. The germline gives CDR1 KGHSH, CDR2 LQKENI. DNA for the CDR3: TGTGCCAGCTCTAGACTGGGTGAAAAACTGTTTTTT. Its translation is CASSRLGEKLFF.

This clone was observed a handful of times. The DNA for the CDR3 is TGTGCCAGCAGTGAGCAGGGTAGTAATGGCTACACCTTC. This sequence encodes CASSEQGSNGYTF. V usage is TRBV6-8 and J usage is TRBJ1-2; D perhaps matches TRBD1 (5 bases). The CDR3 is 13 residues long. V was cut by 5 bases and J by 6 bases, with 13 bases left in between. Germline V gene lookup returns CDR1 MNHGY and CDR2 SAAAGT.

The CDR3 nucleotides read TGTGCCAGTAGTACCATAACAACTGCCGGGGAGCTGTTTTTT. Protein sequence: CASSTITTAGELFF. The gene calls are TRBV19 and TRBJ2-2; D call uncertain. Trimming removed 4 bases at V and 6 bases at J, with 12 bases between. The CDR3 sequence is 14 residues long. Germline-derived CDR1 and CDR2 are LNHDA and SQIVND (reference sequence).

This chain joins TRBV11-3 and TRBJ1-1; D not certain. Trimming removed 3 bases at V and 3 bases at J, with 17 bases between. The CDR3 sequence is 16 residues long. The germline gives CDR1 SGHNT, CDR2 YENEEA. In DNA form, the CDR3 reads TGTGCCAGCAGCTTGGCCGCGAGGGTCAGAGACACTGAAGCTTTCTTT. Its protein product is CASSLAARVRDTEAFF. Variable domain in full (rest from reference TRBV11-3 and TRBJ1-1): EAGVVQSPRYKIIEKKQPVAFWCNPISGHNTLYWYLQNLGQGPELLIRYENEEAVDDSQLPKDRFSAERLKGVDSTLKIQPAELGDSAVYLCASSLAARVRDTEAFFGQGTRLTVV.

The chain combines TRBV5-1 with TRBJ1-1; D gene unclear. The CDR3 sequence is 16 residues long. Germline CDR1 is SGHRS and CDR2 is YFSETQ. The V end lost 4 bases, the J end lost 4 bases, and 20 bases lay between the germline ends. The CDR3: CASSVELRTTGTEAFF. CDR3 DNA sequence: TGCGCCAGCAGCGTTGAACTGCGGACGACGGGCACTGAAGCTTTCTTT.

This rearrangement joins TRBV18 to TRBJ1-1, with TRBD1 identical over 12 bases. CDR3 length equals 18 residues. Per the germline V gene, CDR1 is KGHSH and CDR2 is LQKENI. The trim removed 6 bases at V and 1 base at J, leaving 12 bases unmatched. The CDR3 sequence: CASSLKRDRGRTNTEAFF. The CDR3 DNA reads TGTGCCAGCTCCTTAAAAAGGGACAGGGGGCGAACGAACACTGAAGCTTTCTTT.

This clone was seen more than once but under ten times. The V call is TRBV11-3, the J call TRBJ1-2; 7 bases fit TRBD1. The CDR3 is 14 residues long. V shed 5 bases, J shed 0 bases, and the junction held 3 bases outside the gene matches. CDR1 and CDR2 from the germline V gene are SGHNT and YENEEA. CDR3 amino acids: CASSPGTANYGYTF. CDR3 DNA sequence: TGTGCCAGCAGCCCAGGGACAGCTAACTATGGCTACACCTTC.

This clone was counted between two and nine times. The chain has TRBV14 and TRBJ1-1; TRBD1 matches 8 bases. The germline V gene has CDR1 SGHDN and CDR2 FVKESK. The CDR3 is made up of 15 amino acids. The V segment lost 3 bases and the J segment 1 base; nucleotides outside the gene matches: 4. The CDR3 here is CASSHRTGWNTEAFF. In DNA form, the CDR3 reads TGTGCCAGCAGCCACCGGACAGGGTGGAACACTGAAGCTTTCTTT.